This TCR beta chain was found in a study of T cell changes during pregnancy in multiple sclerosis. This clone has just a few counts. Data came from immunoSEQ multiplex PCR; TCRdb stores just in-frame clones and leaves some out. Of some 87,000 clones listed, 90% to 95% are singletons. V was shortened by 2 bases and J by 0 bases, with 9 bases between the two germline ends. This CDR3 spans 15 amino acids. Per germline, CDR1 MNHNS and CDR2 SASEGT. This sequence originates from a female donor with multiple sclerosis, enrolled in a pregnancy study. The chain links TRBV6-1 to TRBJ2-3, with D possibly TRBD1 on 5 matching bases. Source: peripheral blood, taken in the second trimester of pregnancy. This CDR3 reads CASSETAGSTDTQYF. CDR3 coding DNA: TGTGCCAGCAGTGAAACGGCAGGGAGCACAGATACGCAGTATTTT.